This T cell receptor beta chain was recovered during a study of radiation and T cells in renal cell carcinoma. This clone occurred once. With 2 bases clipped from V and 4 bases from J, the junction kept 3 bases outside the gene matches. The CDR3 contains 14 residues. Germline V gene sequence: CDR1 SGDLS, CDR2 YYNGEE. TCRdb keeps only in-frame clones here, not all; method: immunoSEQ multiplex PCR. The sample records roughly 58,000 clones, about 74% being singletons. Time point given: blood 4 weeks post-SBRT, at nephrectomy. Documented treatment: 15 Gy SBRT to primary tumor, nephrectomy 4 weeks later. This TCR derives from a man in his sixties with renal cell carcinoma. The rearrangement links TRBV9 to TRBJ2-1, with 7 bases aligning to TRBD2. Sequenced material: blood, taken from a patient whose treatment included radiotherapy and nephrectomy. The CDR3 region is CASSVAGEYNEQFF. CDR3 DNA: TGTGCCAGCAGCGTTGCGGGAGAGTACAATGAGCAGTTCTTC. The whole variable domain, remainder taken from reference TRBV9 and TRBJ2-1, is DSGVTQTPKHLITATGQRVTLRCSPRSGDLSVYWYQQSLDQGLQFLIQYYNGEERAKGNILERFSAQQFPDLHSELNLSSLELGDSALYFCASSVAGEYNEQFFGPGTRLTVL.